This T cell receptor beta chain is drawn from a study of beta chain features in type 1 diabetes. Whole-study context: Cell yields, age and gender were similar between patients and healthy donors. Examination of sorted cells across all samples involved approximately 100,000,000 cells. Study-wide results and limits: At VDJ recombination sites, type 1 diabetes patients had fewer insertions and more deleted nucleotides.

Expressed TCRB transcripts were sequenced after all isolated RNA was converted to cDNA. Data came from immunoSEQ multiplex PCR; TCRdb stores just in-frame clones and leaves some out. The sample has over 120,000 clones; about 10% are singletons. The V and J ends lost 1 base and 8 bases, in that order; junction bases with no gene match: 12. The CDR3 contains 18 residues. Germline CDR1 is MNHNS and CDR2 is SASEGT. This clone turned up a few times. The target antigen is unknown. The chain combines TRBV6-1 with TRBJ2-1; 12 bases agree with TRBD2. Source material: naive CD4+ T cells from blood. The receptor comes from a man aged 18 to 30 in good health. CDR3 amino acids: CASSEVLRTSGVGYEQFF. CDR3 sequence (DNA): TGTGCCAGCAGTGAAGTGCTAAGGACTAGCGGGGTGGGGTATGAGCAGTTCTTC.